One sample yielded the 18 T cell receptor beta chains listed below, sequenced in a study of cytotoxic CD8 clonotypes in ibrutinib-treated CLL. Profiled with immunoSEQ multiplex PCR; TCRdb holds only in-frame clones, not every one. The sample has about 200,000 clones, around 75% seen once; the top ten hold 5.5% to 7%. Sample: PBMCs, taken after 12 months of ibrutinib treatment. The receptor source for this set is a human donor with chronic lymphocytic leukemia.

This clone was recorded only once. V gene TRBV30 combines with J gene TRBJ1-2; 10 nucleotides line up with TRBD1. V dropped 0 bases and J dropped 5; count of bases not matched to a gene: 9. The germline gives CDR1 GTSNPN, CDR2 SVGIG (reference sequence). The CDR3 runs 16 residues. CDR3 DNA sequence: TGTGCCTGGAGTGTGACAGGGGGCTGGAGGAGGTATGGCTACACCTTC. This translates into CAWSVTGGWRRYGYTF.

CDR3 residues: CASSEPFATGGGGYTF. In nucleotides, the CDR3 is TGTGCCAGCAGTGAACCTTTCGCTACAGGGGGTGGTGGCTACACCTTC. The chain employs TRBV6-1 and TRBJ1-2; TRBD1 matches 8 bases. Germline trimming cut 2 bases from V and 7 bases from J; bases unmatched to any gene: 12. Germline V gene lookup returns CDR1 MNHNS and CDR2 SASEGT. The CDR3 covers 16 residues.

The rearrangement uses TRBV5-1 and TRBJ1-2, with 9 bases fitting TRBD1. V shed 1 base, J shed 4 bases, and the junction held 2 bases outside the gene matches. Germline-derived CDR1 and CDR2 are SGHRS and YFSETQ. CDR3 size: 14 residues. CDR3 sequence (DNA): TGCGCCAGCAGCTTGTCGGGACAGGGCTATGGCTACACCTTC. Translation gives CASSLSGQGYGYTF. Looking up the rest from reference TRBV5-1 and TRBJ1-2 gives the full variable domain: KAGVTQTPRYLIKTRGQQVTLSCSPISGHRSVSWYQQTPGQGLQFLFEYFSETQRNKGNFPGRFSGRQFSNSRSEMNVSTLELGDSALYLCASSLSGQGYGYTFGSGTRLTVV.

A word on this clone: Its ends do not fully match the called genes, so a read error is possible. V gene TRBV5-1 combines with J gene TRBJ2-5, with D uncertain. This CDR3 is built from 14 residues. Germline V gene sequence: CDR1 SGHRS, CDR2 YFSETQ. CDR3 protein: CASSFGAGQADMHF. DNA for the CDR3: TGCGCCAGCAGCTTCGGTGCTGGGCAGGCAGATATGCACTTC.

This clone showed up just a few times. The rearrangement uses TRBV6-5 and TRBJ1-1; D is undetermined. Germline V gene data show CDR1 as MNHEY and CDR2 as SVGAGI. This CDR3 is 11 amino acids long. Deletions cut 7 bases from V and 8 bases from J, with 11 bases between. The chain's CDR3 is CASTRNGEAFF. The DNA of the CDR3 is TGTGCCAGCACCCGCAACGGGGAAGCTTTCTTT.

The rearrangement links TRBV25-1 to TRBJ1-1; tentative D call: TRBD1 (6 bases). Germline-derived CDR1 and CDR2 are MGHDK and SYGVNS. The CDR3 spans 13 residues. The germline V and J ends were trimmed by 7 bases and 1 base, with 10 bases remaining between them. The CDR3 DNA reads as TGTGCCAGCACTGGGGGGGCGAACACTGAAGCTTTCTTT. It is translated as CASTGGANTEAFF.

Only one count was recorded for this clone. The chain carries TRBV5-1 and TRBJ1-2, with D uncertain. Deletions cut 2 bases from V and 3 bases from J, with 8 bases between. The CDR3 spans 13 residues. Per the germline V gene, CDR1 is SGHRS and CDR2 is YFSETQ. For the CDR3, the DNA is TGCGCCAGCAGCTTTCAGGTGGACTATGGCTACACCTTC. Translated, it gives CASSFQVDYGYTF. The full variable domain, its missing parts supplied by reference TRBV5-1 and TRBJ1-2, is KAGVTQTPRYLIKTRGQQVTLSCSPISGHRSVSWYQQTPGQGLQFLFEYFSETQRNKGNFPGRFSGRQFSNSRSEMNVSTLELGDSALYLCASSFQVDYGYTFGSGTRLTVV.

Only one count was recorded for this clone. The CDR3 loop reads CASSQDPNGLEQYF. The CDR3 DNA follows: TGCGCCAGCAGCCAAGATCCCAACGGGCTCGAGCAGTACTTC. The chain has TRBV4-1 and TRBJ2-7; D gene unclear. Trimming took 0 bases from V and 6 from J, leaving 12 bases between them. This CDR3 contains 14 residues. The germline gives CDR1 MGHRA, CDR2 YSYEKL.

CDR3 sequence: CAWSVGGNYEQYF. DNA of the CDR3: TGTGCCTGGAGTGTGGGGGGGAACTACGAGCAGTACTTC. V gene TRBV30 combines with J gene TRBJ2-7; 7 bases are a match to TRBD2. The J segment lost 3 bases and the V segment lost 0 bases, leaving 2 bases of the junction unmatched. The CDR3 contains 13 residues. CDR1 and CDR2 from the germline V gene are GTSNPN and SVGIG (reference sequence). Supplemented by reference TRBV30 and TRBJ2-7, the full variable domain reads SQTIHQWPATLVQPVGSPLSLECTVEGTSNPNLYWYRQAAGRGLQLLFYSVGIGQISSEVPQNLSASRPQDRQFILSSKKLLLSDSGFYLCAWSVGGNYEQYFGPGTRLTVT.

V and J are TRBV6-1 and TRBJ2-7; TRBD1 or TRBD2 may be the D gene (5 bases each). The CDR3 covers 14 residues. Germline CDR1 MNHNS, CDR2 SASEGT. Trimming cost V 2 bases and J 6 bases, with 14 bases left between them. CDR3 protein: CASSERDGSTEQYF. CDR3 DNA sequence: TGTGCCAGCAGTGAAAGGGACGGATCAACCGAGCAGTACTTC.

The chain combines TRBV11-2 with TRBJ1-2; D remains unclear. The CDR3 is made up of 13 amino acids. The germline V gene encodes CDR1 SGHAT and CDR2 FQNNGV. V lost 0 bases and J 7 bases, leaving 9 bases between the germline ends. CDR3 loop: CASSLDGLSGYTF. The CDR3 bases are TGTGCCAGCAGCTTAGACGGCCTTAGTGGCTACACCTTC.

This rearrangement joins TRBV9 to TRBJ2-7; D is unclear. Germline V gene sequence: CDR1 SGDLS, CDR2 YYNGEE. The V and J ends lost 4 bases and 2 bases respectively, with 16 bases between them. CDR3 size: 15 residues. CDR3 protein: CASSPSGGGTYEQYF. The CDR3, as DNA: TGTGCCAGCAGCCCCTCGGGCGGCGGAACCTACGAGCAGTACTTC.

The chain links TRBV29-1 to TRBJ2-5; D gene uncertain. V dropped 3 bases and J dropped 2 bases, with 10 bases sitting between them. CDR3 length: 13 residues. Germline V CDR1 and CDR2: SQVTM, ANQGSEA. CDR3 residues: CSVEHRNQETQYF. CDR3 nucleotides: TGCAGCGTTGAGCATCGGAATCAAGAGACCCAGTACTTC.

This clone was seen a single time. This chain joins TRBV7-3 and TRBJ1-1; possibly TRBD1 for D (5 bases). Germline V CDR1 and CDR2: SGHTA, FQGTGA. V lost 5 bases to trimming and J lost 0 bases, with 10 bases between them. CDR3 length equals 14 residues. CDR3 amino acids: CASSPQALNTEAFF. The DNA of the CDR3 is TGTGCCAGCAGCCCACAGGCCCTGAACACTGAAGCTTTCTTT.

The chain is built from TRBV5-5 and TRBJ2-7, with 11 bases aligning to TRBD2. The trim removed 3 bases at V and 2 bases at J, leaving 4 bases unmatched. The length of the CDR3 is 15 residues. Germline V gene lookup returns CDR1 SGHKS and CDR2 YYEKEE (reference sequence). The CDR3 DNA reads TGTGCCAGCAGCTACCTAGCGGGGGGAACCTACGAGCAGTACTTC. Protein: CASSYLAGGTYEQYF.

The V and J genes are TRBV5-6 and TRBJ1-2; D unresolved. V shed 0 bases and J shed 3 bases, with 6 bases lying between them. CDR1 is SGHDT, CDR2 YYEEEE, per germline. This CDR3 has 13 amino acids. Here the CDR3 reads CASSLGLDYGYTF. The CDR3 DNA sequence: TGTGCCAGCAGCTTGGGGTTGGACTATGGCTACACCTTC.

The CDR3 sequence is CASGTEGPTGELFF. For the CDR3, the DNA is TGTGCTAGCGGGACAGAGGGACCCACCGGGGAGCTGTTTTTT. V and J are TRBV7-7 and TRBJ2-2, with D possibly TRBD2 on 8 matching bases. The germline CDR1 and CDR2 sequences are SSHAT and FNYEAQ (reference sequence). The CDR3 covers 14 residues.

A remark on this clone: The sample holds other DNA sequences that translate to the same CDR3. The chain joins TRBV6-5 to TRBJ2-7; 11 nucleotides agree with TRBD2. Germline V gene data show CDR1 as MNHEY and CDR2 as SVGAGI. The CDR3 contains 14 residues. V shed 6 bases and J 4 bases; nucleotides not matched to a gene: 5. The CDR3 reads CASRRLAGTYEQYF. The CDR3 coding sequence is TGTGCCAGCAGACGACTAGCGGGGACTTACGAGCAGTACTTC.